Listed below are T cell receptor beta chains from one sample, sequenced in a study of cytomegalovirus exposure and HLA in healthy donors. Sequenced by immunoSEQ multiplex PCR; TCRdb stores in-frame clones only, minus some. Altogether under 200,000 clones are present, roughly 80% being singletons, with the ten largest covering about 2.9%. Material for sequencing was PBMCs. These receptors were taken from a female donor in good health and CMV-seronegative. Both conserved end residues are part of each CDR3. A D gene is named only where the DNA matches it firmly. The size of a clone is reported for some rows only, either as once, few or many, or as a class for expanded clones.

D	size	J	V	CDR3	DNA
.	.	TRBJ2-7	TRBV6-5	CASSYWSFSYEQYF	TGTGCCAGCAGTTACTGGAGCTTCTCCTACGAGCAGTACTTC
.	once	TRBJ2-1	TRBV9	CASSVAPEGEQFF	TGTGCCAGCAGCGTAGCTCCGGAGGGTGAGCAGTTCTTC
TRBD1	.	TRBJ1-2	TRBV28	CASSAPGQNYGYTF	TGTGCCAGCAGTGCCCCGGGACAGAACTATGGCTACACCTTC
TRBD1	.	TRBJ1-6	TRBV4-3	CASSQPGQGSSPLHF	TGCGCCAGCAGCCAGCCGGGACAGGGTAGTTCACCCCTCCACTTT
.	.	TRBJ1-6	TRBV6-5	CASSYGFGNSPLHF	TGTGCCAGCAGTTACGGATTCGGGAATTCACCCCTCCACTTT
TRBD2	.	TRBJ2-7	TRBV9	CASSPRTRNEQYF	TGTGCCAGCAGCCCCCGGACTAGAAACGAGCAGTACTTC
TRBD1	.	TRBJ2-7	TRBV5-1	CASSLAQDRGSYEQYF	TGCGCCAGCAGCTTGGCCCAGGACAGGGGTTCTTACGAGCAGTACTTC
TRBD1	few	TRBJ1-1	TRBV28	CASTRGQATTEAFF	TGTGCCAGCACCCGGGGACAGGCGACCACTGAAGCTTTCTTT
.	.	TRBJ2-5	TRBV30	CAWGGQWIETQYF	TGTGCCTGGGGCGGACAGTGGATAGAGACCCAGTACTTC
.	.	TRBJ2-5	TRBV28	CASSLSRGQETQYF	TGTGCCAGCAGTTTGTCACGCGGGCAAGAGACCCAGTACTTC
.	.	TRBJ1-5	TRBV6-6	CASSYVEGNQPQHF	TGTGCCAGCAGTTATGTAGAGGGCAATCAGCCCCAGCATTTT
.	.	TRBJ2-2	TRBV30	CAWSGSTYGRGELFF	TGTGCCTGGAGTGGAAGTACCTACGGTCGCGGGGAGCTGTTTTTT
.	.	TRBJ2-3	TRBV18	CASSPRHPRSTDTQYF	TGTGCCAGCTCACCACGACATCCCCGTTCCACAGATACGCAGTATTTT
TRBD1	.	TRBJ1-5	TRBV4-1	CASSQETGNQPQHF	TGCGCCAGCAGCCAGGAGACAGGGAATCAGCCCCAGCATTTT
TRBD2	.	TRBJ2-1	TRBV5-1	CASSSTSGVYNEQFF	TGCGCCAGCAGCTCGACTAGCGGGGTCTACAATGAGCAGTTCTTC
.	few	TRBJ2-7	TRBV5-5	CASSLIPQGGGYDEQYF	TGTGCCAGCAGCTTGATTCCCCAAGGTGGGGGGTATGACGAGCAGTACTTC
.	.	TRBJ1-5	TRBV5-8	CASSLVLGHRRNQPQHF	TGTGCCAGCAGCTTGGTTTTGGGACACCGTCGCAATCAGCCCCAGCATTTT
TRBD2	few	TRBJ2-5	TRBV18	CASSPPSGGAETQYF	TGTGCCAGCTCACCACCGAGCGGGGGGGCCGAGACCCAGTACTTC
TRBD1	.	TRBJ1-6	TRBV19	CASSIQRTGGNSPLHF	TGTGCCAGTAGTATCCAGAGGACAGGGGGCAATTCACCCCTCCACTTT
.	.	TRBJ1-3	TRBV19	CASRDLSRQSGNTIYF	TGTGCCAGTAGAGACCTATCCCGACAATCAGGAAACACCATATATTTT